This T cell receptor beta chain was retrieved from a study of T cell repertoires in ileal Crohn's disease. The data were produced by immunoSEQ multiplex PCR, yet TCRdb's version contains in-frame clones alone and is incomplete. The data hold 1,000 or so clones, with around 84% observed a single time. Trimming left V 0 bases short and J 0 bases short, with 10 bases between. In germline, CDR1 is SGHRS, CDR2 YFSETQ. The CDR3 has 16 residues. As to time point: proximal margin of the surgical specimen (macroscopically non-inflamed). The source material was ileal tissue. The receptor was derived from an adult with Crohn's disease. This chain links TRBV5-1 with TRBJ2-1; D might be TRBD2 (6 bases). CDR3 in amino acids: CASSLVAGSSYNEQFF. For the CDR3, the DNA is TGCGCCAGCAGCTTGGTTGCGGGAAGCTCCTACAATGAGCAGTTCTTC.